This T cell receptor (beta chain) stems from a study of spatial heterogeneity in lung cancer. Study background: In tumor regions, TCR transcript counts tracked strongly with a T cell module score from matched bulk RNA-seq. Study-level results: One measure, the expanded intratumoral alpha and beta TCR count, tracked tumor mutation counts.

This clonotype showed up many times. No antigen is known for it. The CDR3 is 12 amino acids. The germline V and J ends were trimmed by 1 base and 5 bases, with 9 bases remaining between them. CDR1 and CDR2 (germline): DFQATT, SNEGSKA (reference sequence). Time point reported: sample taken at primary tumor resection. Donors were 72 untreated early-stage non-small cell lung cancer patients. Whole RNA from tumor, nontumor lung or frozen PBMC was sequenced unsorted. TCRdb redid the calling of the 5' RACE reads with MiXCR, one entry per CDR3 protein. The sample lists roughly 20,000 distinct CDR3 sequences, 2.8% occurring once.

Sequences were derived from lung tumor tissue, sampled at surgery. This clonotype was obtained from a male donor with early-stage non-small cell lung cancer. V usage is TRBV20-1 and J usage is TRBJ2-7; D is perhaps TRBD2 (5 bases). CDR3 sequence reads: CSARGEGDEQYF. The CDR3 coding sequence is TGCAGTGCTAGAGGCGAGGGTGACGAGCAGTACTTC.